One T cell receptor beta chain is described in this entry. These data belong to a study of T cell changes during pregnancy in multiple sclerosis. Assay: immunoSEQ multiplex PCR; the TCRdb copy retains only in-frame clones and omits some. Of around 50,000 clones listed, approximately 90% are singletons. This TCR was sampled from a female donor with multiple sclerosis, enrolled in a pregnancy study. This material consisted of CD4+ T cells from peripheral blood mononuclear cells, taken in the second trimester of pregnancy.

The CDR3 protein is CAWSTSESSTDTQYF. The CDR3 DNA follows: TGTGCCTGGAGTACTAGCGAGTCTAGCACAGATACGCAGTATTTT. The chain employs TRBV30 and TRBJ2-3; 7 positions match TRBD2. The V gene's germline CDR1 is GTSNPN and CDR2 SVGIG (reference sequence). CDR3 length: 15 amino acids. The ends lost 2 bases at V and 0 bases at J; junction bases unmatched: 5.